Listed here is a single T cell receptor (beta chain). Its antigen is as yet unknown. V lost 8 bases, J lost 4 bases, and 11 bases lay in between. Germline loops: CDR1 LNHDA, CDR2 SQIVND (reference sequence). There are 13 residues in the CDR3. The record originates from a study of T cell responses to AZD1222 COVID-19 vaccine. Across the study: Analysis merged second doses at about 4 or about 12 weeks. The study, taken as a whole, reports: Targeting of unmutated variant regions was reportedly seen in nearly half of spike-specific TCRs. Repertoires were obtained solely post-peak T cell response.

The data were produced by immunoSEQ multiplex PCR, yet TCRdb's version contains in-frame clones alone and is incomplete. The top ten hold around 1.3% of the sample, which has about 150,000 clones, 85% to 95% seen once. The genes are TRBV19 and TRBJ2-2; D remains ambiguous. The clonotype was recovered from an adult in good health. Specimen: peripheral blood, collected on day 0 of AZD1222 vaccination. As DNA, the CDR3 is TGTGCCAGTTCCTACTCGGGCACCGGGGAGCTGTTTTTT. Translation gives CASSYSGTGELFF. The full variable domain, rest sourced from reference TRBV19 and TRBJ2-2, is DGGITQSPKYLFRKEGQNVTLSCEQNLNHDAMYWYRQDPGQGLRLIYYSQIVNDFQKGDIAEGYSVSREKKESFPLTVTSAQKNPTAFYLCASSYSGTGELFFGEGSRLTVL.